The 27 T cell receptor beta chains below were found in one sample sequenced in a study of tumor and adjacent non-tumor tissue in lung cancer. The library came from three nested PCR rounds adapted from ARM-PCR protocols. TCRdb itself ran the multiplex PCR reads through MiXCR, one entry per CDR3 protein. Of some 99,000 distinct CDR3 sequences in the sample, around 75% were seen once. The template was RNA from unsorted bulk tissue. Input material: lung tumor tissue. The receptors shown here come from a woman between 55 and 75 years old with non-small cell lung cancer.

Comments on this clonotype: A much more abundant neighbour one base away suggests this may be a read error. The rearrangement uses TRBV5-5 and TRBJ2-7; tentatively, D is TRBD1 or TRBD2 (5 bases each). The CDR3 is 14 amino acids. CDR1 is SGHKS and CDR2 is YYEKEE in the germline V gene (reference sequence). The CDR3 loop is CASRNWGRTYEQNF. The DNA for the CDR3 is TGTGCCAGCAGAAACTGGGGACGGACCTACGAGCAGAACTTC.

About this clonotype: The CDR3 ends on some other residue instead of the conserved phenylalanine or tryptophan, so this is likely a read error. CDR3 protein: CVISERGGNTGELFS. As DNA, the CDR3 is TGTGTCATCAGTGAGAGAGGGGGGAACACCGGGGAACTGTTTTCT. The chain is built from TRBV10-3 and TRBJ2-2, with D possibly being TRBD1 or TRBD2 (6 bases each). CDR1 is ENHRY, CDR2 SYGVKD, per germline. The CDR3 length is 15 residues.

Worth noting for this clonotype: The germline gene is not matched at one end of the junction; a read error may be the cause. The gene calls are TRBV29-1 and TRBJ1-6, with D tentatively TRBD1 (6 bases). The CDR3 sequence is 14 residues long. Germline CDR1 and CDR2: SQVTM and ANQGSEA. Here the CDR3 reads CSVEGGRGNSLLHF. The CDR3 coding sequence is TGCAGCGTGGAAGGGGGACGGGGTAATTCACTCCTCCACTTT.

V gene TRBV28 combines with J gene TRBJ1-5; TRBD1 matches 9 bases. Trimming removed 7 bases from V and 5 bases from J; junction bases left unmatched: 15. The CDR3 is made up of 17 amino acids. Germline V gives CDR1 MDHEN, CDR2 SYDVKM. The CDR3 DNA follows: TGTGCCAGCACCTCACAAAACCGGGACAGGGACTATCAGCCCCAGCATTTT. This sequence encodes CASTSQNRDRDYQPQHF.

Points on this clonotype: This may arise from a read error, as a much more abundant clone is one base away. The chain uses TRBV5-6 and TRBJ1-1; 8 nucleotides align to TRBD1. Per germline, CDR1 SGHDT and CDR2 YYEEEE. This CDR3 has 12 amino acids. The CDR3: CASVGTGTVAFF. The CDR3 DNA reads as TGTGCCAGCGTGGGGACAGGCACTGTAGCTTTCTTT.

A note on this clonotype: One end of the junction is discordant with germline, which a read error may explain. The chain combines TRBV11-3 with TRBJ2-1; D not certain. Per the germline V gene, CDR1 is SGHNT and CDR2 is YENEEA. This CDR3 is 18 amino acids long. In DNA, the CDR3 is TGTGACAGCAGTTATACGGACGGAGAGACTGGCTCCTACAATGAGCACTTCTTC. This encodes CDSSYTDGETGSYNEHFF.

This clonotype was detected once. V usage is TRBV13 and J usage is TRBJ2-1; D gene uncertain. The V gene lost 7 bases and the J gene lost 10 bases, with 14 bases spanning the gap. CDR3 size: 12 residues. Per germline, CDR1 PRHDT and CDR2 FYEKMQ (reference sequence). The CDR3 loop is CASIPPGREQFF. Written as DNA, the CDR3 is TGTGCCAGCATCCCCCCCGGCCGGGAGCAGTTCTTC.

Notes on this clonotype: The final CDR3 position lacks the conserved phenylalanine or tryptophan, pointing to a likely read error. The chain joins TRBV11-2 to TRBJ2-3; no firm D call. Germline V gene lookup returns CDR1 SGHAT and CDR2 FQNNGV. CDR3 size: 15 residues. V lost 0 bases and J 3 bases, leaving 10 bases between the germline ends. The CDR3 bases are TGTGCCAGCAGCTTAGACATCTCAAGAACAGATACGCAGTATTAT. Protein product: CASSLDISRTDTQYY.

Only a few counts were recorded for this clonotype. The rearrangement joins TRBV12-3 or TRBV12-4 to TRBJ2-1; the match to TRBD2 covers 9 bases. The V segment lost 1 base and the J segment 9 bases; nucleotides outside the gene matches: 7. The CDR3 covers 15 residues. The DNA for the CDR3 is TGTGCCAGCAGTTTAGGTGCTAGCGGGGAAAGTGAGCAGTTCTTC. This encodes CASSLGASGESEQFF.

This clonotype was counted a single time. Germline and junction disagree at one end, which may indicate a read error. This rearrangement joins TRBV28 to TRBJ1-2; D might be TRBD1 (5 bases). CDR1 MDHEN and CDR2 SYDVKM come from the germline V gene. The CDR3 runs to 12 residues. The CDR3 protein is CASSQGAYGYSF. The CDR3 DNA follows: TGTGCCAGCAGTCAGGGAGCCTATGGGTACAGCTTC.

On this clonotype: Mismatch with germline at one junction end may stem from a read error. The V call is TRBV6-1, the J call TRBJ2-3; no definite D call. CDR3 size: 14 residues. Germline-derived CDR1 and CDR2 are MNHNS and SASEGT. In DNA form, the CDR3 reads TGTGCCAGCAGTGAAAGTGACACTCTAGATACGGAGTATTTT. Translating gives CASSESDTLDTEYF.

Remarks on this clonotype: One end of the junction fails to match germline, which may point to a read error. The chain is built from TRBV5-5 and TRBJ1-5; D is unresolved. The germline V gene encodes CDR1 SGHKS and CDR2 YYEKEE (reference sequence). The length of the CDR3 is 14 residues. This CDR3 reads CASSLVAIDTVQDF. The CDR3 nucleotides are TGTGCCAGCAGCTTGGTCGCGATAGATACGGTCCAGGATTTT. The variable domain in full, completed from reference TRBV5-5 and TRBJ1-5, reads DAGVTQSPTHLIKTRGQQVTLRCSPISGHKSVSWYQQVLGQGPQFIFQYYEKEERGRGNFPDRFSARQFPNYSSELNVNALLLGDSALYLCASSLVAIDTVQDFGDGTRLSIL.

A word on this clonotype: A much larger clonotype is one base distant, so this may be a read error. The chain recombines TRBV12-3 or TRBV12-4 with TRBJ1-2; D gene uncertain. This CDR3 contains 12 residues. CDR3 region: CSSSLEAGQKAF. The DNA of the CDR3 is TGTTCCAGCAGTTTGGAGGCGGGTCAGAAGGCCTTC.

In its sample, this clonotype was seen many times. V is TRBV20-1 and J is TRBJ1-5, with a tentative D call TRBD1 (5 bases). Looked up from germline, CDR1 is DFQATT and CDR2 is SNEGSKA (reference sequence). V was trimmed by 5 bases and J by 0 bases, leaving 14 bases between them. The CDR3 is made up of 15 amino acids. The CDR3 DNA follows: TGCAGTGCTGGCCGGGACGGAAATAGCAATCAGCCCCAGCATTTT. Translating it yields CSAGRDGNSNQPQHF.

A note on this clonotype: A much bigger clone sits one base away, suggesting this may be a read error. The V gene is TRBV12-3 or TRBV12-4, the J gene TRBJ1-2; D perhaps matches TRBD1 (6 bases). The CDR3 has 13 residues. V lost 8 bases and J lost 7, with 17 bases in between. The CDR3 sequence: CASSMSGTSGYTF. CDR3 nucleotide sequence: TGTGCCAGCTCGATGTCAGGGACAAGTGGCTACACCTTC.

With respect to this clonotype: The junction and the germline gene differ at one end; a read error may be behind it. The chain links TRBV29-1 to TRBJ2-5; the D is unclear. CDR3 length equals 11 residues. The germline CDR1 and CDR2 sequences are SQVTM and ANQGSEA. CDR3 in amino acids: CNAPRGETQNF. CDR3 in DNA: TGCAACGCTCCCCGAGGAGAAACCCAGAACTTC.

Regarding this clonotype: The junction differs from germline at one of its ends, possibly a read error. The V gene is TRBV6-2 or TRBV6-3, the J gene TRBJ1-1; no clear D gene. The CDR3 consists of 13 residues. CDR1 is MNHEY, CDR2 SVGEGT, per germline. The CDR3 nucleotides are TGTACCAGCACTCGAACCCCCGGTCATGAGGCTTTCTTC. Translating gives CTSTRTPGHEAFF.

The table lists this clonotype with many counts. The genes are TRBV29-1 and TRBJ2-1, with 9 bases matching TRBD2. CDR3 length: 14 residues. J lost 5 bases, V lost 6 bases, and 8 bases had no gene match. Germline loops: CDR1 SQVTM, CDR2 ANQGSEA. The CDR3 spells CSVFLAGFDNEQFF. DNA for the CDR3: TGCAGCGTATTTCTAGCGGGATTCGACAATGAGCAGTTCTTC.

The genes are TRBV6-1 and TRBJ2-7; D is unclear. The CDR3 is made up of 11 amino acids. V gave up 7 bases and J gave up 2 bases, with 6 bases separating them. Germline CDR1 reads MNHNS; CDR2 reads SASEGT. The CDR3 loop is CASMAAYEQYF. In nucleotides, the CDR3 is TGTGCCAGCATGGCAGCCTACGAGCAGTACTTC.

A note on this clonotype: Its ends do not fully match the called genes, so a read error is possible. CDR3 region: CTSSQENSYEQYF. The CDR3 bases are TGCACCAGTAGCCAAGAAAATTCCTACGAGCAGTACTTC. The chain recombines TRBV4-3 with TRBJ2-7, with D unresolved. The germline V gene has CDR1 LGHNA and CDR2 YSLEER. The CDR3 sequence is 13 residues long.

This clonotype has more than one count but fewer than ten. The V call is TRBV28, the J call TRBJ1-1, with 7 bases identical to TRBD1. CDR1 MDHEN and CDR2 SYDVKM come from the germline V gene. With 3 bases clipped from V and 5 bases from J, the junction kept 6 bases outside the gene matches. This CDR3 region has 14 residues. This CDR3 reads CASSFAGGATEAFF. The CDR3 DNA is TGTGCCAGCAGTTTCGCAGGGGGGGCGACTGAAGCTTTCTTT. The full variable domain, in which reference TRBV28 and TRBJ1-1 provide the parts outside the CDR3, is DVKVTQSSRYLVKRTGEKVFLECVQDMDHENMFWYRQDPGLGLRLIYFSYDVKMKEKGDIPEGYSVSREKKERFSLILESASTNQTSMYLCASSFAGGATEAFFGQGTRLTVV.

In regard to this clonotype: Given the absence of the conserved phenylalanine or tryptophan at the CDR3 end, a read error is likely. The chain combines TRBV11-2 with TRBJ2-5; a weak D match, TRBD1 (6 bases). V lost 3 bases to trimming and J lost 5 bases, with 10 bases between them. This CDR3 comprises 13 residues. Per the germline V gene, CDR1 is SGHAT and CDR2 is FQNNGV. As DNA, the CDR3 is TGTGCCAGCAGCTTTACTAGGGGGGAGACCCAGTACTCC. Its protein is CASSFTRGETQYS.

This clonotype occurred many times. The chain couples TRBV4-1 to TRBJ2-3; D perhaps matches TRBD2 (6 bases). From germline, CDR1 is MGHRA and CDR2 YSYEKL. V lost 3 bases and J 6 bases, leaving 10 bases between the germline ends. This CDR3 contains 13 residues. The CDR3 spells CASSQDYRDTQYF. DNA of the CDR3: TGCGCCAGCAGCCAGGACTATAGGGATACGCAGTATTTT.

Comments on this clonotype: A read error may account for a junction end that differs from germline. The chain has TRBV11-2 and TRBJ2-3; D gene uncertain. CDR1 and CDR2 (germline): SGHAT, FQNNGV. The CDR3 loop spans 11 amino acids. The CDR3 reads CASSLTDAHYF. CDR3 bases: TGTGCCAGCAGCTTAACAGACGCGCACTATTTT.

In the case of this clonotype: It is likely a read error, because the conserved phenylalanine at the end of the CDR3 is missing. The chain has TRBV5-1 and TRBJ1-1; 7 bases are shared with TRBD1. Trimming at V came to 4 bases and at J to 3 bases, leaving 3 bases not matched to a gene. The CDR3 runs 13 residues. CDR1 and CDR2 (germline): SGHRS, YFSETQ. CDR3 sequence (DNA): TGCGCCAGCAGCACTACAGGGGACACTGAAGCTTTCTTA. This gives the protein CASSTTGDTEAFL.

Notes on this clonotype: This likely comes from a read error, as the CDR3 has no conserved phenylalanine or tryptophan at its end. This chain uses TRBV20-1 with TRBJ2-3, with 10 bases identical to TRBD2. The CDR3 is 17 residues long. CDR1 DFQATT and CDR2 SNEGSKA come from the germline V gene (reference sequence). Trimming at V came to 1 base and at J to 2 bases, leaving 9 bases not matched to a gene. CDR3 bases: TGCAGTGCTAGAGTTCAGCTAGCGGGGGATTCCACAGATACGCAGTATTTA. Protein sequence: CSARVQLAGDSTDTQYL.

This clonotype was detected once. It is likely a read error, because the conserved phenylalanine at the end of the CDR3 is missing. CDR3 sequence reads: CASYPGGLAGGTGELFS. CDR3 bases: TGTGCCTCATATCCCGGCGGCCTAGCGGGGGGGACCGGGGAGCTGTTTTCT. The rearrangement joins TRBV19 to TRBJ2-2, with 12 nucleotides matching TRBD2. The CDR3 covers 17 residues. The V gene end was trimmed by 11 bases and the J gene end by 5 bases; junction bases not matched to a gene: 15. Germline CDR1 reads LNHDA; CDR2 reads SQIVND (reference sequence).